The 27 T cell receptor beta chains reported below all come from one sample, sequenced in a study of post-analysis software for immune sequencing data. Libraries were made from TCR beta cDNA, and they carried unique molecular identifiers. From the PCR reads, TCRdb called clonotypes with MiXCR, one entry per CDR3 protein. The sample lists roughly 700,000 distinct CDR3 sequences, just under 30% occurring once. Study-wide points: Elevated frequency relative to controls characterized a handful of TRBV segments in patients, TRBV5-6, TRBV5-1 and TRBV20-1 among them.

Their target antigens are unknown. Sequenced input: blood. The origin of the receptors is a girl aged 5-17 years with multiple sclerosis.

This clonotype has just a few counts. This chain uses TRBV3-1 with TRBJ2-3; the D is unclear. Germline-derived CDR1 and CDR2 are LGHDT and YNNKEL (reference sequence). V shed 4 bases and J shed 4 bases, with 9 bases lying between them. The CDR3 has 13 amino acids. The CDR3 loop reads CASSREIADTQYF. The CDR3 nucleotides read TGTGCCAGCAGCCGAGAGATCGCAGATACGCAGTATTTT.

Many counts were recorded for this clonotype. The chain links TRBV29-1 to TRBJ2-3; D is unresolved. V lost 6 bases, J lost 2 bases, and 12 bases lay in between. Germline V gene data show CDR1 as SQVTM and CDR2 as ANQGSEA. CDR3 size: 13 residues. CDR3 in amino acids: CSVLSQHTDTQYF. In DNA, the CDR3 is TGCAGCGTCCTAAGCCAGCACACAGATACGCAGTATTTT.

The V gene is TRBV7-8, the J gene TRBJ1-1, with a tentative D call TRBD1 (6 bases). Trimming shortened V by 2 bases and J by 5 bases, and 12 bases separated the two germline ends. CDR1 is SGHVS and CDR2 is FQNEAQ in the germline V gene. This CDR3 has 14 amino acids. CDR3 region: CASSLRGLGTEAFF. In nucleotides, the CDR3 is TGTGCCAGCAGCTTAAGGGGGTTGGGTACTGAAGCTTTCTTT.

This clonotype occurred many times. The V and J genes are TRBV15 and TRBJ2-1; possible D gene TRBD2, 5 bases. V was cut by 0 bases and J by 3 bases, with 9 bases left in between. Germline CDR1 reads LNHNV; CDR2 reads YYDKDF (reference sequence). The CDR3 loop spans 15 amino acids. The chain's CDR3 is CATSRDLSDYNEQFF. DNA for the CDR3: TGTGCCACCAGCAGAGATCTTAGCGACTACAATGAGCAGTTCTTC.

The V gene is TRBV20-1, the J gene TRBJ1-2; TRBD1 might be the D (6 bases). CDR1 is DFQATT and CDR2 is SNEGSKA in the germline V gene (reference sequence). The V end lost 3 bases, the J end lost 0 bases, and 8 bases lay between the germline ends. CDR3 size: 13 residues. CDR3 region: CSARGAPNYGYTF. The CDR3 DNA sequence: TGCAGTGCTAGGGGGGCCCCTAACTATGGCTACACCTTC.

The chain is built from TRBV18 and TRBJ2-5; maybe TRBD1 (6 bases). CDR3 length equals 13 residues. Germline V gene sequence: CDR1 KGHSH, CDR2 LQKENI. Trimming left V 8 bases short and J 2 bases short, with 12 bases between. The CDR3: CASQAGVQETQYF. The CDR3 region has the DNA TGTGCCAGCCAAGCAGGGGTACAAGAGACCCAGTACTTC.

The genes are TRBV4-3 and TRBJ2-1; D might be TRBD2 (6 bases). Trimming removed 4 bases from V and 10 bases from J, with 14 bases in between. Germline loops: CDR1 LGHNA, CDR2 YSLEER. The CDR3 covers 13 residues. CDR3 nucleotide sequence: TGCGCCAGCAGCCGAGGGGCTAGCGAGGAGCAGTTCTTC. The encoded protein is CASSRGASEEQFF.

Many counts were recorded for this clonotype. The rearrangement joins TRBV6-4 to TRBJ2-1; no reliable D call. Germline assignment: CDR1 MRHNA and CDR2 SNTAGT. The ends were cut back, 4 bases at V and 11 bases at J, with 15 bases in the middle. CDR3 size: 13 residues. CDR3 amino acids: CASSASDKSKQFF. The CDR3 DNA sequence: TGTGCCAGCAGTGCCTCCGATAAGTCGAAGCAGTTCTTC.

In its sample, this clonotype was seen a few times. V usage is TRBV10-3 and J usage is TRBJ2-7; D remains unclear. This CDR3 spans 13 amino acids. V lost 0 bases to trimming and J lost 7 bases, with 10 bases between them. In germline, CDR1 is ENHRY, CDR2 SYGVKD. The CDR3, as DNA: TGTGCCATCAGTGAGTCGACCCCCGGGGAGCAGTACTTC. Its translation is CAISESTPGEQYF.

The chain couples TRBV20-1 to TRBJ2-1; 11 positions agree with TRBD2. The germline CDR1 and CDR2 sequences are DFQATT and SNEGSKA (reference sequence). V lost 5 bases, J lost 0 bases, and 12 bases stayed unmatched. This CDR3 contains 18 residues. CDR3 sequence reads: CSASLAGVGVGSYNEQFF. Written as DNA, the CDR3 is TGCAGTGCTTCACTAGCGGGAGTGGGAGTGGGCTCCTACAATGAGCAGTTCTTC.

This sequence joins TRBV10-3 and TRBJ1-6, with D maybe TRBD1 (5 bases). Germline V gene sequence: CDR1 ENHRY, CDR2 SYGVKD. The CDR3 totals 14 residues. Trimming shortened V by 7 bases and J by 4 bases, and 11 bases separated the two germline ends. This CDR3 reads CAINGGKYNSPLHF. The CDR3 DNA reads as TGTGCCATCAACGGGGGGAAATATAATTCACCCCTCCACTTT.

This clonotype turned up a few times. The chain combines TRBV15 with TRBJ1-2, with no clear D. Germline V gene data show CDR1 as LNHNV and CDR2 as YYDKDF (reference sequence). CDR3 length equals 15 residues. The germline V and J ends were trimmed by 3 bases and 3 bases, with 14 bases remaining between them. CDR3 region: CATSSDPGVYYGYTF. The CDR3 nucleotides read TGTGCCACCAGCAGCGACCCCGGCGTGTACTATGGCTACACCTTC.

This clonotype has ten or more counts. The CDR3, as DNA: TGTGCCAGCAGCCCAGGACAGGGAATGGAAGAGACCCAGTACTTC. The encoded protein is CASSPGQGMEETQYF. The chain couples TRBV7-2 to TRBJ2-5; 8 bases align to TRBD1. Trimming at V came to 5 bases and at J to 3 bases, leaving 8 bases not matched to a gene. The CDR3 sequence is 15 residues long. Germline V gene sequence: CDR1 SGHTA, CDR2 FQGNSA.

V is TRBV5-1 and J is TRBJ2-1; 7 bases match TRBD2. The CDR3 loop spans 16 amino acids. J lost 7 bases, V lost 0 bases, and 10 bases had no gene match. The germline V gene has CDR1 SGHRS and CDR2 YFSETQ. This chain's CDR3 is CASSLEGGRVGNEQFF. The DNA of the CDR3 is TGCGCCAGCAGCTTGGAAGGCGGGAGAGTGGGAAATGAGCAGTTCTTC.

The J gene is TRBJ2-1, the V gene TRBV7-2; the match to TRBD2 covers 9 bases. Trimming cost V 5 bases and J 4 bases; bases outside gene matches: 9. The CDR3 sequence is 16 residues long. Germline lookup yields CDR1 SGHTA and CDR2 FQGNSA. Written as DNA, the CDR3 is TGTGCCAGCAGCCCCCCCTCACTAGCGGGTTACAATGAGCAGTTCTTC. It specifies CASSPPSLAGYNEQFF.

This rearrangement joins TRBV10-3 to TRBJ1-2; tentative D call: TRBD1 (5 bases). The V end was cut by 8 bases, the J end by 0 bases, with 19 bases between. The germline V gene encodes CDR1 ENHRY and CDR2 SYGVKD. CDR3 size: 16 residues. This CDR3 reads CAIHRSVDTTNYGYTF. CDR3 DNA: TGTGCCATCCACCGCTCCGTGGACACCACTAACTATGGCTACACCTTC.

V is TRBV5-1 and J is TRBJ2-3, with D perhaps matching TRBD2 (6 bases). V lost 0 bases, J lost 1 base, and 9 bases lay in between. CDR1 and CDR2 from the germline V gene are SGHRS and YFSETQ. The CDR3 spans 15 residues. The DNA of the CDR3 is TGCGCCAGCAGCTTGGGGGACTTCGGCACAGATACGCAGTATTTT. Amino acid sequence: CASSLGDFGTDTQYF.

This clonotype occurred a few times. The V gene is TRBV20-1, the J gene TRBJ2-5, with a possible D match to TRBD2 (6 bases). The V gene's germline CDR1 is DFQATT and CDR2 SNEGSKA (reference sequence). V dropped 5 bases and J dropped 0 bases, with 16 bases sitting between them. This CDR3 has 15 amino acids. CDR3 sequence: CSAERDFSYQETQYF. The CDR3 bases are TGCAGTGCTGAGAGGGACTTTTCGTACCAAGAGACCCAGTACTTC.

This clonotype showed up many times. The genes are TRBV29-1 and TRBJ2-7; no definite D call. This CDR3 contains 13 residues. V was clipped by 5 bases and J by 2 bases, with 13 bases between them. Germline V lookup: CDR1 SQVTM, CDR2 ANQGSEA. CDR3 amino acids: CSVSWVRAYEQYF. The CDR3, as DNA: TGCAGCGTTAGTTGGGTACGCGCCTACGAGCAGTACTTC.

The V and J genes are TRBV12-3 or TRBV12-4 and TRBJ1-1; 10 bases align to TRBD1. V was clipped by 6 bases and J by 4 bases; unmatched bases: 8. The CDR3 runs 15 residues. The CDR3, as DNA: TGTGCCAGCAGGACGACAGGGGGCTTCGGCACTGAAGCTTTCTTT. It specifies CASRTTGGFGTEAFF.

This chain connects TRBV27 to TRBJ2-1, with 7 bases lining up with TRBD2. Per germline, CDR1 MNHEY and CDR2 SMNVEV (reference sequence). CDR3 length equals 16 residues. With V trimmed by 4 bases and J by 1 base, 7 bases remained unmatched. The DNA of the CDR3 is TGTGCCAGCAGTTCATCAGGGACTATATCCTACAATGAGCAGTTCTTC. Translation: CASSSSGTISYNEQFF.

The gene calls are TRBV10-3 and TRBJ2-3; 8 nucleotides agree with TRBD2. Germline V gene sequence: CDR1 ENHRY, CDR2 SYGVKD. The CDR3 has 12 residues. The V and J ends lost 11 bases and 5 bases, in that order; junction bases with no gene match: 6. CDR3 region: CAVITSGDTQYF. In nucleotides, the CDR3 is TGTGCCGTGATTACTAGCGGAGATACGCAGTATTTT.

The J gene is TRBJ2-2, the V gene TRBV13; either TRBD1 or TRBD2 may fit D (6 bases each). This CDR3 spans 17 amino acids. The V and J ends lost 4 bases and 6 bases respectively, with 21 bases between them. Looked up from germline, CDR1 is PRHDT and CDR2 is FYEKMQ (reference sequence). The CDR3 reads CASSSPRRGATPGELFF. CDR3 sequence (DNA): TGTGCCAGCAGCTCCCCCCGGAGGGGGGCGACTCCCGGGGAGCTGTTTTTT.

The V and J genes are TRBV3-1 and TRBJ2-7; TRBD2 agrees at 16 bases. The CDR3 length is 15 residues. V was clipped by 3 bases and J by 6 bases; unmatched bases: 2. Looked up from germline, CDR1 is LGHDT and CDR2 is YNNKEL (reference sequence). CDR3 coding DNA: TGTGCCAGCAGCCACGGGACTAGCGGGAGGGCCGAGCAGTACTTC. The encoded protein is CASSHGTSGRAEQYF.

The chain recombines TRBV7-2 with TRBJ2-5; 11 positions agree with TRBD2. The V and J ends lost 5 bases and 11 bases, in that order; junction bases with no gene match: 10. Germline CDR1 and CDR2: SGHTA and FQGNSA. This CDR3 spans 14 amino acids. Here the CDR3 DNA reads TGTGCCAGCAGCCCTACTAGCGGGGGTCGCGGGCAGTACTTC. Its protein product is CASSPTSGGRGQYF.

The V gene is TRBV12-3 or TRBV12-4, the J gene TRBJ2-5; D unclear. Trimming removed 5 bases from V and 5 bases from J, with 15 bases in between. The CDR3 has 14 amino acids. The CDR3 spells CASSLHRVWETQYF. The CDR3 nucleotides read TGTGCCAGCAGTCTCCATAGGGTATGGGAGACCCAGTACTTC.

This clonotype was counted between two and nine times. The CDR3 here is CASAGQGPPNSPLHF. DNA of the CDR3: TGTGCCAGCGCCGGACAGGGCCCTCCAAATTCACCCCTCCACTTT. The chain is built from TRBV6-5 and TRBJ1-6; 8 bases fit TRBD1. This CDR3 region has 15 residues. Germline V lookup: CDR1 MNHEY, CDR2 SVGAGI. V shed 8 bases and J 7 bases; nucleotides not matched to a gene: 10.